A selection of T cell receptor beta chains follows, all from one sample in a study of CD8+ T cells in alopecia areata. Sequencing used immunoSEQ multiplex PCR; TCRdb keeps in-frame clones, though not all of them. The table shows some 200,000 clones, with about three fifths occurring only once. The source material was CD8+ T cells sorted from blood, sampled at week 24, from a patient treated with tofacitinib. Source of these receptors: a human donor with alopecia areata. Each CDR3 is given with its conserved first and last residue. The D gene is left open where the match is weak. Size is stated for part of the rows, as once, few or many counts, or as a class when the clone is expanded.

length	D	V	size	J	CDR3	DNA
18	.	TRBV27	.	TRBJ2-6	CASTPRGTVSSGANVLTF	TGTGCCAGCACCCCTCGTGGGACGGTTAGCTCTGGGGCCAACGTCCTGACTTTC
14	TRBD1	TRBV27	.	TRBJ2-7	CASSDQGATYEQYF	TGTGCCAGCAGTGACCAGGGGGCTACCTACGAGCAGTACTTC
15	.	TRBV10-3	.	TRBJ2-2	CAIRDADREVGELFF	TGTGCCATCAGAGACGCTGACAGGGAGGTCGGGGAGCTGTTTTTT
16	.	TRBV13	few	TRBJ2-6	CASSFTRVSGANVLTF	TGTGCCAGCAGCTTCACAAGGGTTTCCGGGGCCAACGTCCTGACTTTC
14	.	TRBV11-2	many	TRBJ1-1	CASSDGQKNTEAFF	TGTGCCAGCAGCGATGGACAGAAGAACACTGAAGCTTTCTTT
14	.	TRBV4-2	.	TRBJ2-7	CASSQKGPSYEQYF	TGTGCCAGCAGCCAGAAGGGACCTTCCTACGAGCAGTACTTC
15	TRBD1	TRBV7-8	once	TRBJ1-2	CASSFGQGGYYGYTF	TGTGCCAGCAGCTTCGGACAGGGGGGTTACTATGGCTACACCTTC
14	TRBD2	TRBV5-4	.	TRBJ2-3	CASSLETSRDTQYF	TGTGCCAGCAGCTTGGAGACTAGCAGAGATACGCAGTATTTT
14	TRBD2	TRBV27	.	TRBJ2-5	CASIETSGGPTQYF	TGTGCCAGCATTGAGACTAGCGGGGGGCCGACCCAGTACTTC
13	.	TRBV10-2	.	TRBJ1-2	CASSDALIYGYTF	TGCGCCAGCAGTGATGCTCTCATCTATGGCTACACCTTC
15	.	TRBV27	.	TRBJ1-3	CASSLGIGGGNTIYF	TGTGCCAGCAGTTTGGGTATAGGGGGTGGAAACACCATATATTTT
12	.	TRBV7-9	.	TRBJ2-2	CASSTITGELFF	TGTGCCAGCAGCACAATTACCGGGGAGCTGTTTTTT
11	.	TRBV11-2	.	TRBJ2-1	CASSFTDEQFF	TGTGCCAGCAGCTTTACAGATGAGCAGTTCTTC
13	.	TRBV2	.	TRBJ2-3	CASRPAGSDTQYF	TGTGCCAGCAGGCCTGCAGGCTCGGATACGCAGTATTTT
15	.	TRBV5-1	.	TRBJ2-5	CASSLAGGVQETQYF	TGCGCCAGCAGCTTGGCTGGCGGGGTCCAAGAGACCCAGTACTTC
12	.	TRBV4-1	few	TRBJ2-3	CASSDITDTQYF	TGCGCCAGCAGCGATATCACAGATACGCAGTATTTT
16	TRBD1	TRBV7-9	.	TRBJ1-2	CASTGTGNYGAYGYTF	TGTGCCAGCACCGGGACAGGGAACTATGGGGCCTATGGCTACACCTTC
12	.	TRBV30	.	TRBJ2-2	CAGLPTTGELFF	TGTGCCGGACTCCCCACCACCGGGGAGCTGTTTTTT
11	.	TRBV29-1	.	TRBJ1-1	CSVYMNTEAFF	TGCAGCGTATATATGAACACTGAAGCTTTCTTT
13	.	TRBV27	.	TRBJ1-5	CASSLTGNQPQHF	TGTGCCAGCAGTTTGACAGGCAATCAGCCCCAGCATTTT
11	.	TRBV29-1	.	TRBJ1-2	CSVEIRAGYTF	TGCAGCGTTGAAATCCGTGCAGGCTACACCTTC
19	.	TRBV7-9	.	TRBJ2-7	CASSLALLSGEIDAYEQYF	TGTGCCAGCAGCTTAGCGCTTTTGTCAGGGGAGATTGATGCCTACGAGCAGTACTTC
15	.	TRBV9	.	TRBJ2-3	CASSVGGSSTDTQYF	TGTGCCAGCAGCGTAGGGGGATCTAGCACAGATACGCAGTATTTT
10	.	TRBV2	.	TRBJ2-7	CASELYEQYF	TGTGCCAGCGAACTCTACGAGCAGTACTTC
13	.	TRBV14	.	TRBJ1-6	CASSQDGGSPLHF	TGTGCCAGCAGCCAAGATGGGGGTTCACCCCTCCACTTT
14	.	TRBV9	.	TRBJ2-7	CASSAPGARYEQYF	TGTGCCAGCAGCGCTCCGGGGGCCCGCTACGAGCAGTACTTC
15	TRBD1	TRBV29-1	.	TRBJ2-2	CSVEDMDRVPGELFF	TGCAGCGTTGAAGATATGGACAGGGTACCCGGGGAGCTGTTTTTT
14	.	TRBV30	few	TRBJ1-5	CAWSVSGPGRPQHF	TGTGCCTGGAGTGTCTCCGGGCCCGGTCGGCCCCAGCATTTT
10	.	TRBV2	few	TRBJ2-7	CASGPYEQYF	TGTGCCAGCGGGCCCTACGAGCAGTACTTC
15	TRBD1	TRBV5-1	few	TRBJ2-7	CASSLIRQGTYEQYF	TGCGCCAGCAGCTTGATCAGACAGGGGACGTACGAGCAGTACTTC
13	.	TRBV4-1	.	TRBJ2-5	CASSQEISQTQYF	TGCGCCAGCAGCCAAGAGATTAGTCAGACCCAGTACTTC
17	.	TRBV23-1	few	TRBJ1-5	CASSQSKTLSVDQPQHF	TGCGCCAGCAGTCAATCGAAGACCCTCTCCGTAGATCAGCCCCAGCATTTT
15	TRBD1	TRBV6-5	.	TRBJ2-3	CASSYRDSGTDTQYF	TGTGCCAGCAGTTACCGGGACAGCGGTACAGATACGCAGTATTTT
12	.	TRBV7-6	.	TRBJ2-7	CASSLATYEQYF	TGTGCCAGCAGCTTAGCAACCTACGAGCAGTACTTC
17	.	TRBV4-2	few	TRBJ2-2	CASSPLGGRHNTGELFF	TGTGCCAGCAGCCCCCTTGGGGGTAGGCACAACACCGGGGAGCTGTTTTTT
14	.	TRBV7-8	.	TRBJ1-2	CASSLAGPSYGYTF	TGTGCCAGCAGCTTAGCGGGACCCAGCTATGGCTACACCTTC
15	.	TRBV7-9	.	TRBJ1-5	CASSKGQFTNQPQHF	TGTGCCAGCAGTAAAGGACAGTTCACCAATCAGCCCCAGCATTTT
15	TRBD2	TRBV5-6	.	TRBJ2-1	CASSHIIAGGDEQFF	TGTGCCAGCAGCCACATCATAGCGGGGGGTGATGAGCAGTTCTTC